The 21 T cell receptor beta chains below all came from one sample that was sequenced in a study of T cell changes during pregnancy in multiple sclerosis (dated by TCRdb to between 2018 and 2021). Libraries were constructed by the immunoSEQ multiplex PCR assay. Not all clones reach the TCRdb copy of this immuneACCESS table, which keeps in-frame sequences only. Checked studies attribute under half of the gap to unresolved V genes and leave the rest unexplained. This sample is represented by 50,000 or so clones; 80% to 95% of them were singletons. The top ten clones comprise around 0.56% of the sample. The specimen comprised CD4+ T cells from peripheral blood mononuclear cells, sampled after pregnancy. These receptors were taken from a female donor with multiple sclerosis, enrolled in a pregnancy study.

The chain's CDR3 is CASSQRLAGLYEQYF. The CDR3 nucleotides read TGTGCCAGCAGCCAACGACTAGCGGGGCTCTACGAGCAGTACTTC. This rearrangement joins TRBV14 to TRBJ2-7; 11 nucleotides match TRBD2. V dropped 2 bases and J dropped 3; count of bases not matched to a gene: 3. Germline lookup yields CDR1 SGHDN and CDR2 FVKESK. The CDR3 has 15 residues.

The gene calls are TRBV27 and TRBJ2-7; D call uncertain. Deletions cut 3 bases from V and 0 bases from J, with 12 bases between. Germline V CDR1 and CDR2: MNHEY, SMNVEV (reference sequence). The CDR3 contains 15 residues. CDR3 residues: CASSFSLLSSYEQYF. The CDR3, as DNA: TGTGCCAGCAGTTTTTCACTCCTGAGCTCCTACGAGCAGTACTTC.

This sequence joins TRBV19 and TRBJ1-4, with 9 bases aligning to TRBD1. Germline loops: CDR1 LNHDA, CDR2 SQIVND (reference sequence). V dropped 9 bases and J dropped 7; count of bases not matched to a gene: 6. The CDR3 loop spans 13 amino acids. In DNA form, the CDR3 reads TGTGCCAGCAACCGGGACAGGGCTGAAAAACTGTTTTTT. It encodes CASNRDRAEKLFF.

This sequence joins TRBV9 and TRBJ1-5; 9 nucleotides line up with TRBD1. CDR3 length: 19 residues. With 1 base clipped from V and 0 bases from J, the junction kept 11 bases outside the gene matches. CDR1 is SGDLS, CDR2 YYNGEE, per germline. This chain's CDR3 is CASSVSKRDRAYSNQPQHF. DNA of the CDR3: TGTGCCAGCAGCGTAAGCAAAAGGGACAGGGCATATAGCAATCAGCCCCAGCATTTT.

The chain links TRBV7-9 to TRBJ2-3; TRBD1 matches 9 bases. Trimming cost V 1 base and J 6 bases; bases outside gene matches: 17. This CDR3 region has 19 residues. Per germline, CDR1 SEHNR and CDR2 FQNEAQ (reference sequence). The CDR3 region is CASSLGDRAILGYSDTQYF. Here the CDR3 DNA reads TGTGCCAGCAGCTTAGGGGACAGGGCGATCCTTGGCTATTCCGATACGCAGTATTTT.

The genes are TRBV6-1 and TRBJ2-5, with 11 nucleotides matching TRBD2. V was pared by 9 bases and J by 6 bases, with 9 bases of the junction left unmatched. Germline CDR1 reads MNHNS; CDR2 reads SASEGT. This CDR3 region has 14 residues. For the CDR3, the DNA is TGTGCCAGTGGACCGGGACTAGCGGTAAAGACCCAGTACTTC. Translating it yields CASGPGLAVKTQYF.

The chain employs TRBV9 and TRBJ2-3; TRBD2 matches 7 bases. Germline CDR1 is SGDLS and CDR2 is YYNGEE. The CDR3 is 17 amino acids. V was pared by 3 bases and J by 2 bases, with 12 bases of the junction left unmatched. The CDR3 is CASSATYSRDYTDTQYF. In DNA form, the CDR3 reads TGTGCCAGCAGCGCAACCTACTCCCGGGACTACACAGATACGCAGTATTTT.

The J gene is TRBJ2-7, the V gene TRBV6-1, with TRBD1 as a possible D gene (6 bases). With 3 bases removed from V and 2 bases from J, the gap between germline ends came to 17 bases. CDR1 and CDR2 from the germline V gene are MNHNS and SASEGT. The CDR3 runs to 16 residues. The CDR3, as DNA: TGTGCCAGCAGTGACGATACCAGGGGCCTTACCTACGAGCAGTACTTC. This gives the protein CASSDDTRGLTYEQYF.

The V gene is TRBV9, the J gene TRBJ2-5, with D perhaps matching TRBD2 (6 bases). The CDR3 is 14 amino acids. Per germline, CDR1 SGDLS and CDR2 YYNGEE. Between the trimmed V and J ends, which lost 4 bases and 5 bases, there was a span of 15 bases. CDR3 loop: CASSTGPREETQYF. The CDR3 DNA reads as TGTGCCAGCAGCACCGGGCCTCGGGAGGAGACCCAGTACTTC. Using reference TRBV9 and TRBJ2-5 for the parts outside the CDR3, the full variable domain is DSGVTQTPKHLITATGQRVTLRCSPRSGDLSVYWYQQSLDQGLQFLIQYYNGEERAKGNILERFSAQQFPDLHSELNLSSLELGDSALYFCASSTGPREETQYFGPGTRLLVL.

This chain uses TRBV18 with TRBJ2-7, with TRBD1 identical over 8 bases. Germline loops: CDR1 KGHSH, CDR2 LQKENI. This CDR3 contains 15 residues. Germline trimming cut 6 bases from V and 5 bases from J; bases unmatched to any gene: 12. The CDR3 DNA follows: TGTGCCAGCTCTCCCCTCTTGGACAGGGCCCACGAGCAGTACTTC. This encodes CASSPLLDRAHEQYF. The full variable domain, with the rest looked up from reference TRBV18 and TRBJ2-7, is NAGVMQNPRHLVRRRGQEARLRCSPMKGHSHVYWYRQLPEEGLKFMVYLQKENIIDESGMPKERFSAEFPKEGPSILRIQQVVRGDSAAYFCASSPLLDRAHEQYFGPGTRLTVT.

The V call is TRBV5-4, the J call TRBJ2-5; TRBD2 matches at 8 bases. The germline gives CDR1 SGHNT, CDR2 YYREEE (reference sequence). The CDR3 contains 14 residues. J lost 3 bases, V lost 2 bases, and 3 bases had no gene match. The CDR3 region is CASSFTSGKETQYF. CDR3 bases: TGTGCCAGCAGCTTTACTAGCGGAAAAGAGACCCAGTACTTC.

The chain has TRBV7-9 and TRBJ2-3; perhaps TRBD2 as D (6 bases). CDR3 length: 17 residues. Trimming removed 6 bases from V and 2 bases from J, with 21 bases in between. The germline V gene encodes CDR1 SEHNR and CDR2 FQNEAQ (reference sequence). Written as DNA, the CDR3 is TGTGCCAGCAGAGCCGGGACTCCCACAGTCGCCACAGATACGCAGTATTTT. It is translated as CASRAGTPTVATDTQYF.

This sequence joins TRBV7-9 and TRBJ2-7; 8 bases agree with TRBD1. Germline loops: CDR1 SEHNR, CDR2 FQNEAQ (reference sequence). Trimming at V came to 3 bases and at J to 5 bases, leaving 3 bases not matched to a gene. The CDR3 runs 13 residues. CDR3 nucleotides: TGTGCCAGCAGCTTCGGACAGGGCCACGAGCAGTACTTC. Protein sequence: CASSFGQGHEQYF.

The V call is TRBV9, the J call TRBJ1-2; D is perhaps TRBD1 (6 bases). The CDR3 is 13 residues long. Trimming left V 0 bases short and J 8 bases short, with 11 bases between. Germline CDR1 is SGDLS and CDR2 is YYNGEE. The CDR3 loop reads CASSVDFRGGYTF. The CDR3 nucleotides read TGTGCCAGCAGCGTAGATTTCAGGGGAGGCTACACCTTC.

V and J are TRBV5-1 and TRBJ2-1; TRBD1 aligns across 7 bases. The CDR3 extends over 15 amino acids. V shed 0 bases, J shed 6 bases, and the junction held 6 bases outside the gene matches. From germline, CDR1 is SGHRS and CDR2 YFSETQ. The CDR3 DNA is TGCGCCAGCAGCTTGGGGCAGGGGGATGGCAATGAGCAGTTCTTC. Its translation: CASSLGQGDGNEQFF.

V usage is TRBV27 and J usage is TRBJ1-2; TRBD1 matches at 9 bases. Looked up from germline, CDR1 is MNHEY and CDR2 is SMNVEV (reference sequence). The CDR3 is made up of 14 amino acids. With 3 bases clipped from V and 8 bases from J, the junction kept 7 bases outside the gene matches. The CDR3: CASSFQGQGGGYTF. DNA of the CDR3: TGTGCCAGCAGTTTCCAGGGACAGGGTGGAGGCTACACCTTC.

Only a few counts were recorded for this clone. The chain recombines TRBV6-5 with TRBJ2-3, with TRBD2 matching over 10 bases. Trimming removed 9 bases from V and 2 bases from J; junction bases left unmatched: 5. From germline, CDR1 is MNHEY and CDR2 SVGAGI. CDR3 size: 14 residues. CDR3 DNA: TGTGCCAGTAAGCGGGAGGGCAACACAGATACGCAGTATTTT. Encoded protein: CASKREGNTDTQYF.

The CDR3: CASGGTAYEQFF. As DNA, the CDR3 is TGTGCCAGCGGCGGGACGGCATATGAGCAGTTCTTC. The genes are TRBV6-1 and TRBJ2-1; possibly TRBD2 for D (6 bases). Germline CDR1 MNHNS, CDR2 SASEGT. V was clipped by 8 bases and J by 8 bases, with 13 bases between them. The CDR3 spans 12 residues.

The chain couples TRBV5-1 to TRBJ2-3, with 8 bases matching TRBD2. Germline trimming cut 3 bases from V and 4 bases from J; bases unmatched to any gene: 1. Germline lookup yields CDR1 SGHRS and CDR2 YFSETQ. The CDR3 length is 13 residues. The CDR3 bases are TGCGCCAGCAGCTCGGGAGGGGCAGATACGCAGTATTTT. Its translation: CASSSGGADTQYF. The variable domain in full, completed from reference TRBV5-1 and TRBJ2-3, reads KAGVTQTPRYLIKTRGQQVTLSCSPISGHRSVSWYQQTPGQGLQFLFEYFSETQRNKGNFPGRFSGRQFSNSRSEMNVSTLELGDSALYLCASSSGGADTQYFGPGTRLTVL.

The chain links TRBV11-3 to TRBJ2-7; D may be TRBD2 (6 bases). Looked up from germline, CDR1 is SGHNT and CDR2 is YENEEA. This CDR3 has 18 amino acids. V lost 1 base and J 3 bases, leaving 22 bases between the germline ends. In DNA form, the CDR3 reads TGTGCCAGCAGCTTAGTAAAATTCGGCGGGATGACGGGCTACGAGCAGTACTTC. It is translated as CASSLVKFGGMTGYEQYF.

The chain employs TRBV15 and TRBJ2-3, with unresolved D. Trimming took off 0 bases at V and 1 base at J, with 11 bases between the two ends. Germline V gene data show CDR1 as LNHNV and CDR2 as YYDKDF (reference sequence). The CDR3 contains 16 residues. Here the CDR3 DNA reads TGTGCCACCAGCAGAGATTTAACCGCGGGCACAGATACGCAGTATTTT. Protein product: CATSRDLTAGTDTQYF.